These 31 T cell receptor beta chains were all obtained from the same sample, sequenced in a study of cytomegalovirus exposure and HLA in healthy donors. Data came from immunoSEQ multiplex PCR; TCRdb stores just in-frame clones and leaves some out. The sample consists of 50,000 to 70,000 clones, roughly 95% of them appearing once. The sample was PBMCs. The receptors here all came from a woman younger than 30 in good health and CMV-seropositive.

This clone was observed once. The V and J genes are TRBV6-1 and TRBJ1-6; tentatively, D is TRBD1 (5 bases). This CDR3 is built from 15 residues. CDR1 and CDR2 (germline): MNHNS, SASEGT. V gave up 7 bases and J gave up 7 bases, with 17 bases separating them. The chain's CDR3 is CASNPLLGGNSPLHF. In DNA, the CDR3 is TGTGCCAGCAACCCCCTATTGGGGGGGAATTCACCCCTCCACTTT.

The chain joins TRBV5-1 to TRBJ1-1, with a weak D call TRBD1 (5 bases). V gave up 4 bases and J gave up 5 bases, with 15 bases separating them. Germline values: CDR1 SGHRS, CDR2 YFSETQ. CDR3 length: 14 residues. The chain's CDR3 is CASSGVQGGTEAFF. The CDR3 DNA reads as TGCGCCAGCAGCGGGGTCCAGGGAGGGACTGAAGCTTTCTTT.

V gene TRBV28 combines with J gene TRBJ2-3; no clear D. In germline, CDR1 is MDHEN, CDR2 SYDVKM. This CDR3 is 14 amino acids long. Trimming removed 6 bases from V and 2 bases from J, with 12 bases in between. The chain's CDR3 is CASRTPVPTDTQYF. The CDR3 nucleotides read TGTGCCAGCAGAACTCCCGTACCCACAGATACGCAGTATTTT.

This chain uses TRBV7-9 with TRBJ2-7, with TRBD1 matching 7 bases. The CDR3 has 14 residues. Germline CDR1 and CDR2: SEHNR and FQNEAQ (reference sequence). Losses at the gene ends were 1 base for V and 6 bases for J; bases not matched to a gene: 6. CDR3 DNA sequence: TGTGCCAGCAGCTTAGGAGAACAGGGGCGCGAGCAGTACTTC. The encoded protein is CASSLGEQGREQYF.

V is TRBV19 and J is TRBJ1-1; a possible D gene is TRBD1 (6 bases). CDR3 length equals 14 residues. The germline CDR1 and CDR2 sequences are LNHDA and SQIVND (reference sequence). Trimming removed 6 bases at V and 0 bases at J, with 11 bases between. The CDR3 DNA follows: TGTGCCAGTAGCAAAACAGGGCTGAACACTGAAGCTTTCTTT. Amino acids: CASSKTGLNTEAFF.

This clone came up a few times. V usage is TRBV6-5 and J usage is TRBJ1-5; 7 nucleotides line up with TRBD1. CDR1 is MNHEY, CDR2 SVGAGI, per germline. V trimming: 0 bases; J trimming: 6 bases; junction bases outside the gene matches: 8. The CDR3 extends over 16 amino acids. CDR3 DNA sequence: TGTGCCAGCAGTTACTCAATCGAGGGGGCCGGTCAGCCCCAGCATTTT. Translating it yields CASSYSIEGAGQPQHF.

The chain couples TRBV11-3 to TRBJ2-7; TRBD2 matches at 8 bases. This CDR3 contains 16 residues. With V trimmed by 5 bases and J by 7 bases, 16 bases remained unmatched. Germline V gives CDR1 SGHNT, CDR2 YENEEA. The CDR3 sequence: CASSPGQLADRGEQYF. The CDR3 DNA follows: TGTGCCAGCAGCCCTGGCCAACTAGCGGATCGGGGGGAGCAGTACTTC.

The gene calls are TRBV7-9 and TRBJ2-1; tentative D call: TRBD2 (5 bases). The CDR3 extends over 13 amino acids. V was shortened by 5 bases and J by 8 bases, with 13 bases between the two germline ends. CDR1 is SEHNR, CDR2 FQNEAQ, per germline (reference sequence). The DNA of the CDR3 is TGTGCCAGCAGCCGCCCCGGGGTCGATGAGCAGTTCTTC. Its translation: CASSRPGVDEQFF. Full variable domain (missing parts from reference TRBV7-9 and TRBJ2-1): DTGVSQNPRHKITKRGQNVTFRCDPISEHNRLYWYRQTLGQGPEFLTYFQNEAQLEKSRLLSDRFSAERPKGSFSTLEIQRTEQGDSAMYLCASSRPGVDEQFFGPGTRLTVL.

This clone was seen just once. The chain joins TRBV5-3 to TRBJ1-2; possible D gene TRBD1, 5 bases. TRBV5-3 is annotated as an ORF whose role is uncertain. This CDR3 has 15 amino acids. V was cut by 5 bases and J by 4 bases, with 18 bases left in between. CDR3 nucleotides: TGTGCCAGAAGGTCAGGCGGGGGAGTTGGCTATGGCTACACCTTC. Amino acid sequence: CARRSGGGVGYGYTF.

The J gene is TRBJ2-2, the V gene TRBV5-1, with D possibly TRBD1 on 5 matching bases. The V end was cut by 7 bases, the J end by 0 bases, with 13 bases between. There are 15 residues in the CDR3. Germline CDR1 is SGHRS and CDR2 is YFSETQ. CDR3 sequence: CASQGNPTNTGELFF. CDR3 sequence (DNA): TGCGCCAGCCAGGGTAACCCTACGAACACCGGGGAGCTGTTTTTT. The entire variable domain, with the rest obtained from reference TRBV5-1 and TRBJ2-2, is as follows: KAGVTQTPRYLIKTRGQQVTLSCSPISGHRSVSWYQQTPGQGLQFLFEYFSETQRNKGNFPGRFSGRQFSNSRSEMNVSTLELGDSALYLCASQGNPTNTGELFFGEGSRLTVL.

This chain joins TRBV11-2 and TRBJ1-4, with a tentative D call TRBD1 (5 bases). Trimming removed 0 bases at V and 8 bases at J, with 10 bases between. In germline, CDR1 is SGHAT, CDR2 FQNNGV. The CDR3 sequence is 14 residues long. CDR3 sequence: CASSLDRGVEKLFF. CDR3 nucleotides: TGTGCCAGCAGCTTAGATCGGGGGGTCGAAAAACTGTTTTTT.

This chain joins TRBV4-3 and TRBJ1-1, with D uncertain. The germline gives CDR1 LGHNA, CDR2 YSLEER. Deletions cut 5 bases from V and 0 bases from J, with 10 bases between. The CDR3 extends over 14 amino acids. As DNA, the CDR3 is TGCGCCAGCAGCGAAAACCGAGTGAACACTGAAGCTTTCTTT. Translating it yields CASSENRVNTEAFF.

This chain links TRBV11-2 with TRBJ1-4; D is undetermined. The CDR3 is 16 residues long. The V end was cut by 2 bases, the J end by 7 bases, with 17 bases between. Germline CDR1 and CDR2: SGHAT and FQNNGV. The CDR3 reads CASSLTRSPRVEKLFF. The CDR3 DNA follows: TGTGCCAGCAGCTTAACAAGGTCCCCGCGGGTTGAAAAACTGTTTTTT.

V and J are TRBV5-1 and TRBJ2-3; unclear D gene. The V and J ends lost 1 base and 2 bases respectively, with 5 bases between them. The CDR3 runs to 13 residues. The V gene's germline CDR1 is SGHRS and CDR2 YFSETQ. The DNA for the CDR3 is TGCGCCAGCAGCTTGTGGCTCACAGATACGCAGTATTTT. This translates into CASSLWLTDTQYF.

The chain recombines TRBV7-9 with TRBJ1-2; D perhaps matches TRBD1 (5 bases). Germline loops: CDR1 SEHNR, CDR2 FQNEAQ (reference sequence). There are 14 residues in the CDR3. V lost 3 bases and J lost 3, with 11 bases in between. The CDR3 bases are TGTGCCAGCAGCTTTCCGACAGCGTACTATGGCTACACCTTC. As protein: CASSFPTAYYGYTF.

CDR3 region: CASSPRRGNTGELFF. CDR3 bases: TGCGCCAGCAGCCCGCGTAGGGGGAACACCGGGGAGCTGTTTTTT. This chain connects TRBV4-1 to TRBJ2-2, with D perhaps matching TRBD1 (5 bases). The V end lost 4 bases, the J end lost 1 base, and 10 bases lay between the germline ends. The germline CDR1 and CDR2 sequences are MGHRA and YSYEKL. The CDR3 covers 15 residues.

The chain has TRBV10-2 and TRBJ2-1; the match to TRBD2 covers 10 bases. V lost 8 bases to trimming and J lost 7 bases; unmatched junction nucleotides: 14. CDR1 and CDR2 (germline): WSHSY, SAAADI. The CDR3 has 16 residues. The chain's CDR3 is CASGWLERGGKNEQFF. CDR3 DNA: TGCGCCAGCGGGTGGCTTGAGCGGGGGGGAAAAAATGAGCAGTTCTTC.

As DNA, the CDR3 is TGTGCCAGCAGTTTATTGGTTAGTACAGGCAATTCACCCCTCCACTTT. Its translation: CASSLLVSTGNSPLHF. The chain has TRBV28 and TRBJ1-6, with a possible D match to TRBD1 (5 bases). The CDR3 covers 16 residues. Germline V gene lookup returns CDR1 MDHEN and CDR2 SYDVKM. With 1 base removed from V and 7 bases from J, the gap between germline ends came to 14 bases.

This clone was counted a single time. The chain employs TRBV4-2 and TRBJ2-2, with TRBD2 matching over 11 bases. Germline trimming cut 4 bases from V and 8 bases from J; bases unmatched to any gene: 18. Germline V gives CDR1 LGHNA, CDR2 YNFKEQ. This CDR3 spans 19 amino acids. For the CDR3, the DNA is TGTGCCAGCAGCCCATCTACTAGCGGGGGCCTCCCATCGGGGGGGGAGCTGTTTTTT. Encoded protein: CASSPSTSGGLPSGGELFF.

The rearrangement links TRBV6-5 to TRBJ1-1; no clear D gene. The CDR3 contains 12 residues. Trimming stripped 9 bases from V and 1 base from J, with 9 bases between. Germline V gives CDR1 MNHEY, CDR2 SVGAGI. CDR3 DNA: TGTGCCAGTACTTCAGGGAACACTGAAGCTTTCTTT. This encodes CASTSGNTEAFF.

The chain combines TRBV6-5 with TRBJ1-4; weak D call: TRBD1 (5 bases). Germline assignment: CDR1 MNHEY and CDR2 SVGAGI. Trimming shortened V by 0 bases and J by 6 bases, and 14 bases separated the two germline ends. CDR3 size: 16 residues. Written as DNA, the CDR3 is TGTGCCAGCAGTTACTCGATGGGCGGGGCAGATGAAAAACTGTTTTTT. Translated, it gives CASSYSMGGADEKLFF.

The J gene is TRBJ2-1, the V gene TRBV19, with TRBD2 matching 12 bases. The CDR3 covers 15 residues. CDR1 is LNHDA and CDR2 is SQIVND in the germline V gene (reference sequence). J gave up 2 bases and V 6 bases, and 2 bases lay outside the gene matches. The chain's CDR3 is CASSLAGGTYNEQFF. The CDR3 region has the DNA TGTGCCAGTAGCCTAGCGGGGGGGACCTACAATGAGCAGTTCTTC.

The V call is TRBV28, the J call TRBJ1-5; 10 bases agree with TRBD1. The germline gives CDR1 MDHEN, CDR2 SYDVKM. CDR3 length: 16 residues. J lost 11 bases, V lost 6 bases, and 16 bases had no gene match. The CDR3 loop is CASRTGTGVAIGAQHF. DNA for the CDR3: TGTGCCAGCAGGACCGGGACAGGGGTTGCTATAGGGGCCCAGCATTTT.

About this clone: A read error may account for a junction end that differs from germline. The same CDR3 can be traced to other DNA sequences in this sample. The chain has TRBV7-6 and TRBJ2-7, with TRBD2 matching 8 bases. Germline CDR1 is SGHVS and CDR2 is FNYEAQ. CDR3 length equals 14 residues. CDR3 nucleotide sequence: TGCGCCAGCAGCTCTTTAGCGGGATCCTACGAGCAGTACTTC. Amino acid sequence: CASSSLAGSYEQYF. Supplemented by reference TRBV7-6 and TRBJ2-7, the full variable domain reads GAGVSQSPRYKVTKRGQDVALRCDPISGHVSLYWYRQALGQGPEFLTYFNYEAQQDKSGLPNDRFSAERPEGSISTLTIQRTEQRDSAMYRCASSSLAGSYEQYFGPGTRLTVT.

The J gene is TRBJ2-1, the V gene TRBV19; D perhaps matches TRBD2 (5 bases). Trimming removed 7 bases at V and 4 bases at J, with 20 bases between. Germline-derived CDR1 and CDR2 are LNHDA and SQIVND (reference sequence). This CDR3 is 16 amino acids long. As DNA, the CDR3 is TGTGCCAGTACCACGCCACGGGGTGGGGAGTACAATGAGCAGTTCTTC. It specifies CASTTPRGGEYNEQFF. The full variable domain, with the rest looked up from reference TRBV19 and TRBJ2-1, is DGGITQSPKYLFRKEGQNVTLSCEQNLNHDAMYWYRQDPGQGLRLIYYSQIVNDFQKGDIAEGYSVSREKKESFPLTVTSAQKNPTAFYLCASTTPRGGEYNEQFFGPGTRLTVL.

This rearrangement joins TRBV6-1 to TRBJ2-5; a possible D gene is TRBD1 (6 bases). This CDR3 is 15 amino acids long. Germline loops: CDR1 MNHNS, CDR2 SASEGT. Trimming removed 1 base at V and 4 bases at J, with 13 bases between. As DNA, the CDR3 is TGTGCCAGCAGTGAAGAGGGCAGGGGTGGAGAGACCCAGTACTTC. Protein: CASSEEGRGGETQYF.

The V call is TRBV7-9, the J call TRBJ1-3; the D is unclear. Deletions cut 1 base from V and 4 bases from J, with 17 bases between. This CDR3 has 17 residues. The germline V gene has CDR1 SEHNR and CDR2 FQNEAQ (reference sequence). CDR3 coding DNA: TGTGCCAGCAGCTTAGTTGGTGCGGGGTGGCAGGGAAACACCATATATTTT. It specifies CASSLVGAGWQGNTIYF.

The gene calls are TRBV27 and TRBJ2-1; 8 bases agree with TRBD2. CDR3 length: 14 amino acids. Trimming cost V 10 bases and J 10 bases; bases outside gene matches: 15. Germline CDR1 is MNHEY and CDR2 is SMNVEV (reference sequence). The CDR3 sequence is CATRPPGGWGEQFF. The CDR3 DNA reads TGTGCCACTAGGCCCCCGGGAGGGTGGGGGGAGCAGTTCTTC.

V gene TRBV7-8 combines with J gene TRBJ2-7; D gene ambiguous. The V and J ends lost 0 bases and 1 base respectively, with 13 bases between them. The CDR3 runs 16 residues. Germline V gene lookup returns CDR1 SGHVS and CDR2 FQNEAQ. The CDR3 protein is CASSLATARPSYEQYF. The CDR3 DNA reads as TGTGCCAGCAGCTTAGCCACAGCAAGGCCTTCCTACGAGCAGTACTTC.

The rearrangement joins TRBV29-1 to TRBJ1-2; weak D call: TRBD1 (5 bases). In germline, CDR1 is SQVTM, CDR2 ANQGSEA. The CDR3 contains 14 residues. V lost 7 bases to trimming and J lost 3 bases, with 18 bases between them. CDR3 nucleotide sequence: TGCAGCGCAGTTGTAGCAGGGATCGACTATGGCTACACCTTC. It yields the protein CSAVVAGIDYGYTF.

The chain uses TRBV11-2 and TRBJ2-7; 12 bases map to TRBD2. This CDR3 has 14 amino acids. CDR1 and CDR2 from the germline V gene are SGHAT and FQNNGV. Trimming cost V 2 bases and J 7 bases; bases outside gene matches: 3. The CDR3 region is CASSLLLAGGEQYF. In DNA, the CDR3 is TGTGCCAGCAGCTTACTACTAGCGGGGGGAGAGCAGTACTTC.